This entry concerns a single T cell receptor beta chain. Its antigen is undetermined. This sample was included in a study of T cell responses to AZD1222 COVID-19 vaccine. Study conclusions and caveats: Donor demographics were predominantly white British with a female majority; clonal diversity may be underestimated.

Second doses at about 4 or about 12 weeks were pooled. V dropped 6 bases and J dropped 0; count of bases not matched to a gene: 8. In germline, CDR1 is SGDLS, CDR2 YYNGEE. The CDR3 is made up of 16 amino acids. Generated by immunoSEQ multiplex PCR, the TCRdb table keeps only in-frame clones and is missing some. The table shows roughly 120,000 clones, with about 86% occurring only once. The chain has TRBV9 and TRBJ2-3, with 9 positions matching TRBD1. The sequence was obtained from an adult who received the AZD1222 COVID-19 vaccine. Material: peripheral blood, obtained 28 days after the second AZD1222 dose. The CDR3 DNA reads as TGTGCCAGCAACGCCGAGGGACAGGGCAGCACAGATACGCAGTATTTT. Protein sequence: CASNAEGQGSTDTQYF.